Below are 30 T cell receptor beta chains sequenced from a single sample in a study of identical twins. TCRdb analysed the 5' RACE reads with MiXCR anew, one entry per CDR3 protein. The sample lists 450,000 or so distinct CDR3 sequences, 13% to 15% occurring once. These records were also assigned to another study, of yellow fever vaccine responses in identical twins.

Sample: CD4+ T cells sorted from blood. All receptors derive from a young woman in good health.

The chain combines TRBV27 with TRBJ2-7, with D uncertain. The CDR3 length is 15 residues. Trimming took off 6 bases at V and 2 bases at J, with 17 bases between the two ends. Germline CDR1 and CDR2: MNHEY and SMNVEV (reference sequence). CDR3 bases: TGTGCCAGCAGGCGTCCGGGCTCCGACACCTACGAGCAGTACTTC. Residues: CASRRPGSDTYEQYF.

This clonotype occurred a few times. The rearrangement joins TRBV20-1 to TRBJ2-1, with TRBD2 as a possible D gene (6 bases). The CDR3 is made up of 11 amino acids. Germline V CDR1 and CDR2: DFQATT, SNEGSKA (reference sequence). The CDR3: CTPTSNNEQFF. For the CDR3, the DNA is TGCACCCCGACTAGTAACAATGAGCAGTTCTTC.

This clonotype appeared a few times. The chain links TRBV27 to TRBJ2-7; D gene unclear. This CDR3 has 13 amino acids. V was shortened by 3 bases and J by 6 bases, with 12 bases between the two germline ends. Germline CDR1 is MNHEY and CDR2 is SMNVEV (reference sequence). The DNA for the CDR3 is TGTGCCAGCAGTTTGACCCTTTCTGGCGAGCAGTACTTC. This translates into CASSLTLSGEQYF.

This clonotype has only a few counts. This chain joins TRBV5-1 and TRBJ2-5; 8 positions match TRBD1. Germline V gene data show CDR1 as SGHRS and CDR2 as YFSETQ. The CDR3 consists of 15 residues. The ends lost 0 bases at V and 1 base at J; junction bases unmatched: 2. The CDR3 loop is CASSLGTGLQETQYF. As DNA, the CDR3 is TGCGCCAGCAGCTTGGGGACAGGGCTCCAAGAGACCCAGTACTTC.

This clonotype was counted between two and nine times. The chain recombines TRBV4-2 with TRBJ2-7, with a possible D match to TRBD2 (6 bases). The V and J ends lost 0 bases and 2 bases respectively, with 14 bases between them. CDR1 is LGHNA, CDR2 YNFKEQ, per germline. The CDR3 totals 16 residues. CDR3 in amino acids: CASSQEGTGLTYEQYF. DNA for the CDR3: TGTGCCAGCAGCCAAGAAGGCACAGGACTAACCTACGAGCAGTACTTC.

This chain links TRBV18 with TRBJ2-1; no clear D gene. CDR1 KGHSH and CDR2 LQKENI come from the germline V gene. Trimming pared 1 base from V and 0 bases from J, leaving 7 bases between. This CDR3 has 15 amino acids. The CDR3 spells CASSPLTPSYNEQFF. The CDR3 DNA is TGTGCCAGCTCACCACTTACCCCCTCCTACAATGAGCAGTTCTTC.

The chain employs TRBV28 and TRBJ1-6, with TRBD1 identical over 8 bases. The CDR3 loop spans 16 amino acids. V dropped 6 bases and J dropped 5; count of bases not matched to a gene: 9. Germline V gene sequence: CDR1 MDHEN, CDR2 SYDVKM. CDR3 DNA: TGTGCCAGCAGCACCTTTGGACAGGGCCATAATTCACCCCTCCACTTT. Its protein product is CASSTFGQGHNSPLHF.

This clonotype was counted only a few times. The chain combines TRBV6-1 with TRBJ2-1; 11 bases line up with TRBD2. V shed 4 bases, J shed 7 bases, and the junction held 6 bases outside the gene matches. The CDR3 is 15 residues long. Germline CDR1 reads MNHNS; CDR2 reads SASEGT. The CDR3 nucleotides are TGTGCCAGCAGTGCTAGCGGGGGGCCTTTAAATGAGCAGTTCTTC. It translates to CASSASGGPLNEQFF.

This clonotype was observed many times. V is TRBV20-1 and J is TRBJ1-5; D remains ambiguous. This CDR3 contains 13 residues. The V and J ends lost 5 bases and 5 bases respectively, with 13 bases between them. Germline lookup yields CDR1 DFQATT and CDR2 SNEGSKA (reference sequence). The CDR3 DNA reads TGCAGTGCTGCCCGGGAACGATATCAGCCCCAGCATTTT. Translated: CSAARERYQPQHF.

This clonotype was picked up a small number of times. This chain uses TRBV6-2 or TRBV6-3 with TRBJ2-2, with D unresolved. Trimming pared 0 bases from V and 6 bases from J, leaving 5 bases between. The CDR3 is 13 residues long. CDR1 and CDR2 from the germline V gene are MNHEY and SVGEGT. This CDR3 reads CASSYSTAGELFF. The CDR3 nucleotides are TGTGCCAGCAGTTACTCGACGGCCGGGGAGCTGTTTTTT.

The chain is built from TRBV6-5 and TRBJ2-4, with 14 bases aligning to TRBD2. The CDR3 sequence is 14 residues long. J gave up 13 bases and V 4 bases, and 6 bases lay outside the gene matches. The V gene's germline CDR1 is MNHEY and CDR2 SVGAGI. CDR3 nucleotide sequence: TGTGCCAGCAGTTCTGGGACTAGCGGGAGAGGACAGTACTTC. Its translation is CASSSGTSGRGQYF.

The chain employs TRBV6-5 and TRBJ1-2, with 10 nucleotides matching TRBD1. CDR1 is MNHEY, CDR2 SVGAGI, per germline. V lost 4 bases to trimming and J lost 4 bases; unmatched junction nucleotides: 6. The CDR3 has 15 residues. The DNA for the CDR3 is TGTGCCAGCAGTTCACCGGGACAGGGGTTCTATGGCTACACCTTC. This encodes CASSSPGQGFYGYTF.

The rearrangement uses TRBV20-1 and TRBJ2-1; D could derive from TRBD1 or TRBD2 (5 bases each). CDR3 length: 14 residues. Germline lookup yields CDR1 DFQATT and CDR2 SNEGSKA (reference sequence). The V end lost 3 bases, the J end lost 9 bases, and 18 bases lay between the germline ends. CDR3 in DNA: TGCAGTGCTAGGGGGGAAGGCAAGGGCGGTGAGCAGTTCTTC. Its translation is CSARGEGKGGEQFF.

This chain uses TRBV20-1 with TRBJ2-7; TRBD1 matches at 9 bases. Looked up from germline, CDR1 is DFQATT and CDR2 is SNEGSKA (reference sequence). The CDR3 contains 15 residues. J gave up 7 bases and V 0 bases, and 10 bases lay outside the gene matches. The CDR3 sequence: CSARDRGQGRGEQYF. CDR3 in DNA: TGCAGTGCTAGAGATCGGGGACAGGGAAGGGGAGAGCAGTACTTC.

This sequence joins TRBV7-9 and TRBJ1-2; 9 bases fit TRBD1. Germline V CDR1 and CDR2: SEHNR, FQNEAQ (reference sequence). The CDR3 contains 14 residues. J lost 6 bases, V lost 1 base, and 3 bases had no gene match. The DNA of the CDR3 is TGTGCCAGCAGCTTAGTGGACAGGGGCGATGGCTACACCTTC. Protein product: CASSLVDRGDGYTF.

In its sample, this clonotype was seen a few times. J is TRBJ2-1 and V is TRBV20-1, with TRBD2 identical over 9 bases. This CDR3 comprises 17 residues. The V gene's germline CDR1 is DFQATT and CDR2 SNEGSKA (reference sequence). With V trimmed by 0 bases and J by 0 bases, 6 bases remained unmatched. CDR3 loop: CSARDSREGLSYNEQFF. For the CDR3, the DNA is TGCAGTGCTAGAGATTCGCGGGAGGGCCTCTCCTACAATGAGCAGTTCTTC.

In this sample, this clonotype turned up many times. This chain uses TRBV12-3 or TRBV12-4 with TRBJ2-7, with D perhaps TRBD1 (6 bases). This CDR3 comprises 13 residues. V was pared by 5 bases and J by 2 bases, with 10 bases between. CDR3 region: CASSRQAPYEQYF. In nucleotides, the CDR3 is TGTGCCAGCAGTCGACAGGCTCCCTACGAGCAGTACTTC.

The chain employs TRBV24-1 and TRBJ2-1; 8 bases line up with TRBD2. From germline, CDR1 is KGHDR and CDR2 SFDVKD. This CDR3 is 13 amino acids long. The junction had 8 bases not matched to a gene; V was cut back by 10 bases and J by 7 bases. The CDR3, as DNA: TGTGCCACAACGGGAGGGCCCTTGAATGAGCAGTTCTTC. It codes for CATTGGPLNEQFF.

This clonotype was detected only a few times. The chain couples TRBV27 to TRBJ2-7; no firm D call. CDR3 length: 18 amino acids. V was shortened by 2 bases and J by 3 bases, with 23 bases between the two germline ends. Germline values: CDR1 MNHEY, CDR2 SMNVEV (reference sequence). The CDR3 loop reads CASSLVSKAASSVYEQYF. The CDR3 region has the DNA TGTGCCAGCAGTTTAGTTAGTAAGGCGGCGTCCTCGGTCTACGAGCAGTACTTC.

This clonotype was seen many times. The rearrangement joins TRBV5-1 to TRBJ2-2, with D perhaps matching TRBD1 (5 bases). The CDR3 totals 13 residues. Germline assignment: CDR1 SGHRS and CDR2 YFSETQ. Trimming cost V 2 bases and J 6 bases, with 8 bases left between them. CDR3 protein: CASSLTGSGELFF. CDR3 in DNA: TGCGCCAGCAGCTTAACAGGCTCCGGGGAGCTGTTTTTT. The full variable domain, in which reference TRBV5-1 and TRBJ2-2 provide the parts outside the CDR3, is KAGVTQTPRYLIKTRGQQVTLSCSPISGHRSVSWYQQTPGQGLQFLFEYFSETQRNKGNFPGRFSGRQFSNSRSEMNVSTLELGDSALYLCASSLTGSGELFFGEGSRLTVL.

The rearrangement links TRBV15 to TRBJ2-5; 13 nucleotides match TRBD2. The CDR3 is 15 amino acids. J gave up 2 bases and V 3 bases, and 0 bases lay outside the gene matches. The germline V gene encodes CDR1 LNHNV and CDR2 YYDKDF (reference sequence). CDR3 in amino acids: CATSRGLAGQETQYF. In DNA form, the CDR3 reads TGTGCCACCAGCAGGGGACTAGCGGGGCAAGAGACCCAGTACTTC.

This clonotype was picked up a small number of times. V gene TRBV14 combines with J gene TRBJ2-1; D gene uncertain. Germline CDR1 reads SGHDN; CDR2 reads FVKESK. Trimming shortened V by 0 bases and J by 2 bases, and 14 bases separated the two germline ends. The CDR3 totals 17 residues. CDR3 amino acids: CASSQDLVPGAYNEQFF. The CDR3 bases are TGTGCCAGCAGCCAAGATTTGGTCCCGGGCGCCTACAATGAGCAGTTCTTC. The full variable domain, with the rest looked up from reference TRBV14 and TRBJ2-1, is EAGVTQFPSHSVIEKGQTVTLRCDPISGHDNLYWYRRVMGKEIKFLLHFVKESKQDESGMPNNRFLAERTGGTYSTLKVQPAELEDSGVYFCASSQDLVPGAYNEQFFGPGTRLTVL.

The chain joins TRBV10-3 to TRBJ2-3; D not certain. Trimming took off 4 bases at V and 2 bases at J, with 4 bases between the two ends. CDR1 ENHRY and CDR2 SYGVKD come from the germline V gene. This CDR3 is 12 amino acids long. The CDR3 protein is CAISVDTDTQYF. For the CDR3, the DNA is TGTGCCATCAGTGTAGACACAGATACGCAGTATTTT.

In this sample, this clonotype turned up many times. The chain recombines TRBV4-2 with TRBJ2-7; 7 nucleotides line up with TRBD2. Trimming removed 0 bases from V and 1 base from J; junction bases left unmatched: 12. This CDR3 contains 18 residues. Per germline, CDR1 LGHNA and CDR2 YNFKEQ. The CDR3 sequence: CASSQDPPGSGFSYEQYF. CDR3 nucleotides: TGTGCCAGCAGCCAAGATCCCCCAGGTAGCGGGTTTTCCTACGAGCAGTACTTC.

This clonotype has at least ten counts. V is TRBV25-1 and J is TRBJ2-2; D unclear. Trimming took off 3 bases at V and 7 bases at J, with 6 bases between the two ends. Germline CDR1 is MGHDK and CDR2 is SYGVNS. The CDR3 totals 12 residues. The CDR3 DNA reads TGTGCCAGCAGTGAGAGAGGCGGGGAGCTGTTTTTT. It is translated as CASSERGGELFF. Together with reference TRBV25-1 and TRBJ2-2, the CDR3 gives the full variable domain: EADIYQTPRYLVIGTGKKITLECSQTMGHDKMYWYQQDPGMELHLIHYSYGVNSTEKGDLSSESTVSRIRTEHFPLTLESARPSHTSQYLCASSERGGELFFGEGSRLTVL.

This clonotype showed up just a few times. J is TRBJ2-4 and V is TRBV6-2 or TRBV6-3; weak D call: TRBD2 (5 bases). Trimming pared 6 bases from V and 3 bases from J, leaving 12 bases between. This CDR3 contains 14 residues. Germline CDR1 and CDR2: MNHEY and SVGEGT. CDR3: CASSQDSFKNIQYF. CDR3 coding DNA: TGTGCCAGCAGCCAGGACTCATTCAAAAACATTCAGTACTTC.

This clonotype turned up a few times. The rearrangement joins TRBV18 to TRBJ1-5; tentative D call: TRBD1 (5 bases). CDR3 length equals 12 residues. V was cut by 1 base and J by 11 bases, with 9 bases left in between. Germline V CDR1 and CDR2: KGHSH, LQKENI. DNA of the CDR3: TGTGCCAGCTCACCACGGGGGAGGGCCCAGCATTTT. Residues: CASSPRGRAQHF. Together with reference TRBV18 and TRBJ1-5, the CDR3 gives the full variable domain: NAGVMQNPRHLVRRRGQEARLRCSPMKGHSHVYWYRQLPEEGLKFMVYLQKENIIDESGMPKERFSAEFPKEGPSILRIQQVVRGDSAAYFCASSPRGRAQHFGDGTRLSIL.

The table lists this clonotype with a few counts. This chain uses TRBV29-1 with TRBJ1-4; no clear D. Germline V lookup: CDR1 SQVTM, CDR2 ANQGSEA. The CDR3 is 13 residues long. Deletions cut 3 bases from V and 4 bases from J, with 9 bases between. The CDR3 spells CSVERQFNEKLFF. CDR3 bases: TGCAGCGTTGAGAGGCAGTTTAATGAAAAACTGTTTTTT.

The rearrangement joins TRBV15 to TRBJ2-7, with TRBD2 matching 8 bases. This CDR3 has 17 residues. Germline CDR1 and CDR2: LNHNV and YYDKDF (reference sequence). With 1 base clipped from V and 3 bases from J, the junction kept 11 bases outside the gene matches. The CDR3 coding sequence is TGTGCCACCAGCAGAGGGGGTGGGACTAGGGGGATCTACGAGCAGTACTTC. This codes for CATSRGGGTRGIYEQYF. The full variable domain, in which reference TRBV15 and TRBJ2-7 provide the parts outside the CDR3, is DAMVIQNPRYQVTQFGKPVTLSCSQTLNHNVMYWYQQKSSQAPKLLFHYYDKDFNNEADTPDNFQSRRPNTSFCFLDIRSPGLGDTAMYLCATSRGGGTRGIYEQYFGPGTRLTVT.

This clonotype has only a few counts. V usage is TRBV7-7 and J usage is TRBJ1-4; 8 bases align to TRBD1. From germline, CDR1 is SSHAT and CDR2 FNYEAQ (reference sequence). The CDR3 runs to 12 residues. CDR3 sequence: CAVQGANEKLFF. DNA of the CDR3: TGTGCTGTACAGGGGGCTAATGAAAAACTGTTTTTT.